This T cell receptor (beta chain) was identified during a study of T cells after yellow fever vaccination. Trimming removed 0 bases from V and 2 bases from J; junction bases left unmatched: 5. The CDR3 has 16 amino acids. Germline V gene data show CDR1 as MGHRA and CDR2 as YSYEKL. One entry per CDR3 protein results from TCRdb running MiXCR on the 5' RACE reads. This table holds approximately 330,000 distinct CDR3 sequences, about 4% found once. This clonotype was recorded many times. Antigen: not known. Overall study findings and caveats: Sorted repertoires could include abundant contaminating clonotypes from bulk cells.

This specimen was PBMCs, taken 5 days after the yellow fever booster vaccination. This rearrangement joins TRBV4-1 to TRBJ1-2, with TRBD1 identical over 8 bases. This TCR was recovered from a man between 18 and 29 years old who received the YFV17D yellow fever vaccine. In nucleotides, the CDR3 is TGCGCCAGCAGCCAAGATCGAAGGACAGGGAACTATGGCTACACCTTC. This translates into CASSQDRRTGNYGYTF.